This is a list of T cell receptor beta chains from one sample in a study of OX40 agonist ivuxolimab in advanced cancers. The table came from immunoSEQ multiplex PCR; TCRdb's copy has only in-frame clones and leaves some out. The table records approximately 37,000 clones, roughly 90% of them present only once. This specimen consisted of CD4+ or CD8+ T cells sorted from blood, obtained in a trial of the OX40 agonist ivuxolimab. Receptor source: an adult with an advanced solid tumor such as melanoma, head and neck, liver or kidney cancer. The CDR3 runs from the conserved cysteine through the conserved F or W. D genes are given only for firm matches. Not every row has a clone size; where given, it reads once, few, many or a size class.

d_gene	j_gene	len	v_gene	abundance	CDR3nt	CDR3aa
NA	TRBJ2-2	17	TRBV4-1	few	TGCGCCAGCAGCCAATCCCTTATAGGGTTGAGGGCCGGGGAGCTGTTTTTT	CASSQSLIGLRAGELFF
NA	TRBJ1-1	12	TRBV7-9	NA	TGTGCCAGCAGCCCCGGAGGCACTGAAGCTTTCTTT	CASSPGGTEAFF
NA	TRBJ2-3	14	TRBV11-2	NA	TGTGCCAGCAGCTTAGTGGACTTCACAGATACGCAGTATTTT	CASSLVDFTDTQYF
NA	TRBJ2-1	12	TRBV7-2	NA	TGTGCCAGCAGCCTCGGAGTGAATGAGCAGTTCTTC	CASSLGVNEQFF
NA	TRBJ1-1	13	TRBV6-5	NA	TGTGCCAGCAGTTACCTTAGCAGCACTGAAGCTTTCTTT	CASSYLSSTEAFF
NA	TRBJ2-3	14	TRBV7-8	NA	TGTGCCAGCAGCTTTAGCGGACGGACAGATACGCAGTATTTT	CASSFSGRTDTQYF
NA	TRBJ2-3	15	TRBV6-5	NA	TGTGCCAGCAGTGCTCAGGGGCAAGTCGTAGATACGCAGTATTTT	CASSAQGQVVDTQYF
NA	TRBJ2-3	15	TRBV2	NA	TGTGCCAGCAGTGAAGTACGGGGGAGAGGTGATACGCAGTATTTT	CASSEVRGRGDTQYF
NA	TRBJ2-7	13	TRBV7-9	NA	TGTGCCAGCAGCTTAGAACTCCACCTCGAGCAGTACTTC	CASSLELHLEQYF
NA	TRBJ2-1	15	TRBV21-1	NA	TGTGCCAGCAGCGAAAGGGGCGGGAGAAACAATGAGCAGTTCTTC	CASSERGGRNNEQFF
NA	TRBJ1-3	16	TRBV7-9	NA	TGTGCCAGCAGCCCGACGGACGTCCCCTCTGGAAACACCATATATTTT	CASSPTDVPSGNTIYF
TRBD2	TRBJ2-5	19	TRBV13	NA	TGTGCCAGCAGCCAACCATCAGGACTAGCGGGAGGGCCGGGAGAGACCCAGTACTTC	CASSQPSGLAGGPGETQYF
NA	TRBJ2-2	14	TRBV29-1	NA	TGCAGCGTTGAGCCAGGGTCGGGCACCGGGGAGCTGTTTTTT	CSVEPGSGTGELFF
NA	TRBJ2-7	14	TRBV13	NA	TGTGCCAGCAGCTTAGAGGGGGAAAGGTACGAGCAGTACTTC	CASSLEGERYEQYF
TRBD2	TRBJ2-1	15	TRBV14	NA	TGTGCCAGCAGCCAAGGCACTAGCGGATACAATGAGCAGTTCTTC	CASSQGTSGYNEQFF
TRBD2	TRBJ2-5	17	TRBV9	NA	TGTGCCAGCAGCGTAGGGACTAGCGGAGGAGGGAAAGAGACCCAGTACTTC	CASSVGTSGGGKETQYF
NA	TRBJ1-4	17	TRBV4-1	few	TGCGCCAGCAGCCAAGTTGTGGCCGGAAAATCCAATGAAAAACTGTTTTTT	CASSQVVAGKSNEKLFF
TRBD2	TRBJ2-1	15	TRBV7-9	once	TGTGCCAGCAGCTTAGAACTAGCGGGGGGCATTGAGCAGTTCTTC	CASSLELAGGIEQFF
TRBD2	TRBJ2-3	15	TRBV6-6	NA	TGTGCCAGCAGTTCGACTAGCGGGGGGGAGGATACGCAGTATTTT	CASSSTSGGEDTQYF
NA	TRBJ2-3	12	TRBV25-1	NA	TGTGCCAACAATATAGAAGCAGATACGCAGTATTTT	CANNIEADTQYF
NA	TRBJ2-1	11	TRBV7-2	once	TGTGCCAGCGGGTGGGGACATGAGCAGTTCTTC	CASGWGHEQFF
NA	TRBJ2-7	12	TRBV7-6	NA	TGTGCCAGCAGTCCCGGGGCAGGGGAGCAGTACTTC	CASSPGAGEQYF
NA	TRBJ2-1	14	TRBV19	NA	TGTGCCAGTAGCCCCGGGACTGAGCCCGCTGAGCAGTTCTTC	CASSPGTEPAEQFF
NA	TRBJ2-3	13	TRBV7-9	NA	TGTGCCAGCAGCTCGATGGCAGCAGATACGCAGTATTTT	CASSSMAADTQYF
NA	TRBJ2-2	15	TRBV9	NA	TGTGCCAGCAGCGCCGGTCCCAGTCCCGCCGCTGAGCTGTTTTTT	CASSAGPSPAAELFF
TRBD1	TRBJ1-3	15	TRBV10-1	NA	TGCGCCATCCTCGTAGGACAGGGTTACGGAAACACCATATATTTT	CAILVGQGYGNTIYF
NA	TRBJ2-7	16	TRBV5-1	NA	TGCGCCAGCAGCCCCGGTTGGGGGGGGCAAGCCTACGAGCAGTACTTC	CASSPGWGGQAYEQYF
TRBD2	TRBJ2-7	14	TRBV28	NA	TGTGCCAGCAGTTTGTTGGCGGGAGAGCACGAGCAGTACTTC	CASSLLAGEHEQYF
TRBD2	TRBJ2-1	15	TRBV27	NA	TGTGCCAGCAACACCTGGGCTAGCGGGAGTCCTGAGCAGTTCTTC	CASNTWASGSPEQFF
NA	TRBJ2-1	15	TRBV11-2	NA	TGTGCCAGCAGCTTCTTCGGGGCTTCCTACAATGAGCAGTTCTTC	CASSFFGASYNEQFF
NA	TRBJ2-5	15	TRBV29-1	NA	TGCAGCGTGCCCTGGGGCTGGGAACGCCAAGAGACCCAGTACTTC	CSVPWGWERQETQYF
NA	TRBJ2-7	13	TRBV19	NA	TGTGCCAGTAGTAGCGGGACAGCTTACGAGCAGTACTTC	CASSSGTAYEQYF
TRBD1	TRBJ2-7	15	TRBV18	once	TGTGCCAGCTCACCACTTACAGGGGCGTCCTACGAGCAGTACTTC	CASSPLTGASYEQYF
NA	TRBJ2-3	15	TRBV10-1	NA	TGCGCCAGCAGTGATCTAGGAGGGGAGGCAGATACGCAGTATTTT	CASSDLGGEADTQYF
TRBD1	TRBJ2-5	15	TRBV6-5	once	TGTGCCAGCAGTTACCTTGGGACAGGGGAGGAGACCCAGTACTTC	CASSYLGTGEETQYF
TRBD1	TRBJ2-5	16	TRBV14	NA	TGTGCCAGCAGCCAAGTAGTGGGACAGGCCCATCAGACCCAGTACTTC	CASSQVVGQAHQTQYF
NA	TRBJ2-5	13	TRBV6-5	NA	TGTGCCACCATTTCTGGGTACCAAGAGACCCAGTACTTC	CATISGYQETQYF
NA	TRBJ1-2	15	TRBV15	NA	TGTGCCACCAGCAGAGACAGGGGAGGGTTCTATGGCTACACCTTC	CATSRDRGGFYGYTF
NA	TRBJ1-1	14	TRBV5-6	NA	TGTGCCAGCAGCTTGAAAGGGCAGGAATATGAAGCTTTCTTT	CASSLKGQEYEAFF
NA	TRBJ2-1	15	TRBV10-1	few	TGCGCCAGCAGTGATATGGGAGTCTCCTACAATGAGCAGTTCTTC	CASSDMGVSYNEQFF